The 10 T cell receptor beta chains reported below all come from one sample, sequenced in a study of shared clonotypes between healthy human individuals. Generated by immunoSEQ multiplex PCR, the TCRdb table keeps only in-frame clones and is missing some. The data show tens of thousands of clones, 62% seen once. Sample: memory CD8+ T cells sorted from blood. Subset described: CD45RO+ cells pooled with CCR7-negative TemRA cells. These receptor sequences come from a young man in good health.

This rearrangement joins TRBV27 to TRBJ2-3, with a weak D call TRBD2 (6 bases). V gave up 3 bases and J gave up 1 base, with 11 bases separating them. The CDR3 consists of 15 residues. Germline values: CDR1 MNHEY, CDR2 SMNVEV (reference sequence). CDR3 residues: CASSFWRGRTDTQYF. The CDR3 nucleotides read TGTGCCAGCAGTTTTTGGCGGGGACGCACAGATACGCAGTATTTT.

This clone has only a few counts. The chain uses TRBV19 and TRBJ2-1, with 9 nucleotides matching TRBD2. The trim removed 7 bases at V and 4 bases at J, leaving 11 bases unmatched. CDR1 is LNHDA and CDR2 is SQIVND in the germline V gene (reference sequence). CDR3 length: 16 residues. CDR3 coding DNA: TGTGCCAGTACCCCATTGACTAGCGGACTGTACAATGAGCAGTTCTTC. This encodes CASTPLTSGLYNEQFF.

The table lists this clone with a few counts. The CDR3 region is CASSISAGRGTGELFF. CDR3 in DNA: TGCGCCAGCAGCATTTCGGCGGGGCGGGGCACCGGGGAGCTGTTTTTT. This chain uses TRBV4-3 with TRBJ2-2, with a tentative D call TRBD2 (6 bases). Per the germline V gene, CDR1 is LGHNA and CDR2 is YSLEER. Trimming shortened V by 5 bases and J by 4 bases, and 17 bases separated the two germline ends. The CDR3 runs to 16 residues.

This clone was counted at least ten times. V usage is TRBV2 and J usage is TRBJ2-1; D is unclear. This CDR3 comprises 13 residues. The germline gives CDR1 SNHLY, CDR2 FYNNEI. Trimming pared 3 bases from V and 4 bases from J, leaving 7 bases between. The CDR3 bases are TGTGCCAGCAGTGAGATTACTTACAATGAGCAGTTCTTC. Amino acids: CASSEITYNEQFF.

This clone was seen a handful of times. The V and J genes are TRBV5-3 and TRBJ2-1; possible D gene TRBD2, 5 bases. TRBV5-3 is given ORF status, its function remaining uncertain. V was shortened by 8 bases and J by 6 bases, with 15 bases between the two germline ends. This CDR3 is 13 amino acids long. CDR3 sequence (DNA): TGTGCCAGCAGCCTTCTAGCCTTCAATGAGCAGTTCTTC. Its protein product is CASSLLAFNEQFF.

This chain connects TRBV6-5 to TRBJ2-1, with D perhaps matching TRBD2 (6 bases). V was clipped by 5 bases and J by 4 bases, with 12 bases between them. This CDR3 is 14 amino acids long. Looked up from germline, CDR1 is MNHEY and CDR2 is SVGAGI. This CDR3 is CASSTQAGYNEQFF. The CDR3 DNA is TGTGCCAGCAGTACGCAGGCGGGGTACAATGAGCAGTTCTTC.

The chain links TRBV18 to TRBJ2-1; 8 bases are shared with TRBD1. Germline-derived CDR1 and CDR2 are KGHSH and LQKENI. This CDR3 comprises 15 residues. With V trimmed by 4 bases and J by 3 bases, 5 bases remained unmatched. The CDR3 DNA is TGTGCCAGCTCACTGGGGACAGGAGACTACAATGAGCAGTTCTTC. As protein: CASSLGTGDYNEQFF.

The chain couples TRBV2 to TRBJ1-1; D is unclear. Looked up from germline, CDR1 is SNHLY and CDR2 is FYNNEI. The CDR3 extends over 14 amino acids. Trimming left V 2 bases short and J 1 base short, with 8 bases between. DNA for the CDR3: TGTGCCAGCAGTGAAAACGGACCGAACACTGAAGCTTTCTTT. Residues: CASSENGPNTEAFF.

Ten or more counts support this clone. CDR3 protein: CALRALDYGYTF. The CDR3 DNA follows: TGTGCCCTAAGGGCCCTGGACTATGGCTACACCTTC. The chain links TRBV6-6 to TRBJ1-2; D gene ambiguous. The CDR3 contains 12 residues. Trimming left V 11 bases short and J 3 bases short, with 13 bases between. The germline CDR1 and CDR2 sequences are MNHNY and SVGAGI (reference sequence).

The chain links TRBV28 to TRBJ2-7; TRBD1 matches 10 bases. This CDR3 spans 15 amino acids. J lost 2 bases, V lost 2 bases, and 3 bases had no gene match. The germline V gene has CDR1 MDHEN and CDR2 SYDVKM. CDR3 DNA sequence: TGTGCCAGCAGTTTAGGACAGGGGGTCACCTACGAGCAGTACTTC. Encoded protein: CASSLGQGVTYEQYF.